This is a list of T cell receptor beta chains from one sample in a study of spatial heterogeneity in lung cancer. One entry per CDR3 protein, called by TCRdb with MiXCR from the 5' RACE reads. The sample yields tens of thousands of distinct CDR3 sequences, roughly 5.9% seen once. The specimen comprised PBMCs, sampled at surgery. The origin of the receptors is a female donor with early-stage non-small cell lung cancer. CDR3s include the opening cysteine and the closing phenylalanine or tryptophan. Fields, in order: D gene, clone size, J gene, V gene, CDR3 DNA, CDR3 protein. D genes are given only for firm matches. A row's size may be missing; if present it is once, few, many or a size class.

D: .; size: many; J: TRBJ1-1; V: TRBV20-1; DNA: TGCAGTGCTAGCGGTTCTGGGGACCCGAACACTGAAGCTTTCTTT; CDR3: CSASGSGDPNTEAFF
D: TRBD1; size: many; J: TRBJ2-1; V: TRBV7-2; DNA: TGTGCCAGCAGCTTGTACAGGGGGCAGTACAATGAGCAGTTCTTC; CDR3: CASSLYRGQYNEQFF
D: .; size: .; J: TRBJ2-2; V: TRBV4-2; DNA: TGTGCCAGCAGCCAAGAGCCGGCAAACAGCGGGGAGCTGTTTTTT; CDR3: CASSQEPANSGELFF
D: .; size: many; J: TRBJ2-1; V: TRBV29-1; DNA: TGCAGCGTGGGCCGCGACAATGAGCAGTTCTTC; CDR3: CSVGRDNEQFF
D: .; size: few; J: TRBJ2-3; V: TRBV28; DNA: TGTGCCAGCAGACCGGCCGGGGGAAGGAGGAGCACAGATACGCAGTATTTT; CDR3: CASRPAGGRRSTDTQYF
D: .; size: .; J: TRBJ1-3; V: TRBV18; DNA: TGTGCCAGCTCACAGGGGCCCGGAAACACCATATATTTT; CDR3: CASSQGPGNTIYF
D: .; size: .; J: TRBJ1-2; V: TRBV5-1; DNA: TGCGCCAGCAGCTCCTACTATGGCTACACCTTC; CDR3: CASSSYYGYTF
D: .; size: many; J: TRBJ2-1; V: TRBV11-2; DNA: TGTGCCAGCAGCGTCCGACTACCTGACAATGAGCAGTTCTTC; CDR3: CASSVRLPDNEQFF
D: .; size: many; J: TRBJ2-3; V: TRBV28; DNA: TGTGCCAGCAGTTTATTTGCGATTACCACTAGCACAGATACGCAGTATTTT; CDR3: CASSLFAITTSTDTQYF
D: TRBD1; size: .; J: TRBJ2-6; V: TRBV28; DNA: TGTGCCAGCATCGAAACAACAGGGGCTGGGGCCAACGTCCTGACTTTC; CDR3: CASIETTGAGANVLTF
D: TRBD1; size: many; J: TRBJ1-1; V: TRBV3-1; DNA: TGTGCCAGCAGCCGAAGAGGTACAGGGGCTGAAGCTTTCTTT; CDR3: CASSRRGTGAEAFF
D: .; size: few; J: TRBJ1-2; V: TRBV21-1; DNA: TGTGCCAGCAGCACACTAAAGGGCGTTTTCTCGGACAGGGCAGCTGGCTACACCTTC; CDR3: CASSTLKGVFSDRAAGYTF
D: TRBD2; size: many; J: TRBJ2-5; V: TRBV20-1; DNA: TGCAGTGCTAGAGTCCTAGCGGGGTACCAAGAGACCCAGTACTTC; CDR3: CSARVLAGYQETQYF
D: TRBD2; size: .; J: TRBJ2-5; V: TRBV12-3/TRBV12-4; DNA: TGTGCCAGCAGCAATAGCGGGAGAGAGACCCAGTACTTC; CDR3: CASSNSGRETQYF
D: .; size: .; J: TRBJ2-1; V: TRBV20-1; DNA: TGCAGTGCTAGAGGGACCGGGGTGGGGGTGAATGAGCAGTTCTTC; CDR3: CSARGTGVGVNEQFF
D: TRBD1; size: few; J: TRBJ1-2; V: TRBV13; DNA: TGTGCCAGCAGCTTACGGGACAGTCCCCTAGGCTACACCTTC; CDR3: CASSLRDSPLGYTF
D: TRBD2; size: many; J: TRBJ2-3; V: TRBV20-1; DNA: TGCAGTGCAATCGAAAGCGGGGTGAGCACAGATACGCAGTATTTT; CDR3: CSAIESGVSTDTQYF
D: .; size: few; J: TRBJ2-3; V: TRBV7-9; DNA: TGTGCCAGCAGCTCCCTAGCCGGGAGTATTACAGATACGCAGTATTTT; CDR3: CASSSLAGSITDTQYF
D: .; size: many; J: TRBJ2-3; V: TRBV20-1; DNA: TGCAGTGCTCACAGGCATAGCACAGATACGCAGTATTTT; CDR3: CSAHRHSTDTQYF
D: TRBD1; size: many; J: TRBJ2-4; V: TRBV20-1; DNA: TGCAGTGCAGACGGACAGGGGAAGAATATTCAGTACTTC; CDR3: CSADGQGKNIQYF
D: .; size: many; J: TRBJ2-1; V: TRBV10-1; DNA: TGCGCCAGCAGTGATGAGGGGAAAAAGGACAATGAGCAGTTCTTC; CDR3: CASSDEGKKDNEQFF
D: TRBD1; size: many; J: TRBJ2-3; V: TRBV20-1; DNA: TGCAGTGCTAGGAGGACAGGGTGGAGGACAGATACGCAGTATTTT; CDR3: CSARRTGWRTDTQYF
D: TRBD1; size: many; J: TRBJ1-1; V: TRBV12-3/TRBV12-4; DNA: TGTGCCAGCACCCGACAGGGGGGGACTGAAGCTTTCTTT; CDR3: CASTRQGGTEAFF
D: .; size: .; J: TRBJ1-1; V: TRBV2; DNA: TGTGCCAGCATGAGGGATACTGAAGCTTTCTTT; CDR3: CASMRDTEAFF
D: .; size: many; J: TRBJ1-2; V: TRBV28; DNA: TGTGCCAGCAGGACGACAGGTTCACTTAGTGGCTACACCTTC; CDR3: CASRTTGSLSGYTF
D: TRBD1; size: many; J: TRBJ1-4; V: TRBV9; DNA: TGTGCCAGCAGCCGGACAGGGATGGATGAAAAACTGTTTTTT; CDR3: CASSRTGMDEKLFF
D: .; size: .; J: TRBJ2-5; V: TRBV20-1; DNA: TGCAGTGCTTACGGAGGGCAAGAGACCCAGTACTTC; CDR3: CSAYGGQETQYF
D: .; size: many; J: TRBJ1-4; V: TRBV7-9; DNA: TGTGCCAGCAGCTTGGCTCGAGGAACGGCTGAGGCCAATGAAAAACTGTTTTTT; CDR3: CASSLARGTAEANEKLFF
D: .; size: many; J: TRBJ1-4; V: TRBV27; DNA: TGTGCCAGCAGCCCCCGCATGGCCAGGGGTGAAAAACTGTTTTTT; CDR3: CASSPRMARGEKLFF
D: TRBD1; size: .; J: TRBJ1-5; V: TRBV12-3/TRBV12-4; DNA: TGTGCCAGCAGTTTCTCCAGGGGGGATCAGCCCCAGCATTTT; CDR3: CASSFSRGDQPQHF
D: TRBD1; size: many; J: TRBJ1-2; V: TRBV20-1; DNA: TGCAGTGCTACCAAACCTCGACAGGGGGACTATGGCTACACCTTC; CDR3: CSATKPRQGDYGYTF
D: .; size: many; J: TRBJ1-3; V: TRBV7-2; DNA: TGTGCCAGCAGCGTAGACAGCAAGACTGGAAACACCATATATTTT; CDR3: CASSVDSKTGNTIYF
D: .; size: many; J: TRBJ2-3; V: TRBV7-9; DNA: TGTGCCAGCAGATGGGACCGCATCGCAGATACGCAGTATTTT; CDR3: CASRWDRIADTQYF
D: TRBD2; size: few; J: TRBJ2-1; V: TRBV28; DNA: TGTGCCAGCAGCGGGACTAGCGGGAGGGATGAGCAGTTCTTC; CDR3: CASSGTSGRDEQFF
D: TRBD1; size: .; J: TRBJ2-3; V: TRBV7-9; DNA: TGTGCCAGCAGCCAAGAGGGACAGAGCACAGATACGCAGTATTTT; CDR3: CASSQEGQSTDTQYF
D: TRBD2; size: few; J: TRBJ2-3; V: TRBV7-3; DNA: TGTGCCAGCAGCTTAACTAGCGGGAGGGGCACAGATACGCAGTATTTT; CDR3: CASSLTSGRGTDTQYF
D: TRBD1; size: .; J: TRBJ1-6; V: TRBV5-1; DNA: TGCGCCAGCAGCTTGGAATCAGGGGGGTATAATTCACCCCTCCACTTT; CDR3: CASSLESGGYNSPLHF
D: TRBD2; size: few; J: TRBJ2-7; V: TRBV28; DNA: TGTGCCAGCAGAATAAGCGGGGGGACCTACGAGCAGTACTTC; CDR3: CASRISGGTYEQYF
D: TRBD2; size: few; J: TRBJ2-7; V: TRBV3-1; DNA: TGTGCCAGCAGCCAAGAAGGAAGGACTAGAGGGCCTTTCTACGAGCAGTACTTC; CDR3: CASSQEGRTRGPFYEQYF
D: .; size: few; J: TRBJ1-3; V: TRBV7-2; DNA: TGTGCCAGCAGCCCTTCGGGACGTGCTGGAAACACCATATATTTT; CDR3: CASSPSGRAGNTIYF